These T cell receptor beta chains were read from a single sample in a study of graft-versus-host responses after intestinal transplantation. TCRdb keeps only in-frame clones here, not all; method: immunoSEQ multiplex PCR. The data hold just under 50,000 clones, with about 88% observed a single time. For these receptors, no antigen is known. Material: unstimulated CD4+ T cells sorted from spleen or lymph node cells, obtained before transplant. The receptors derive from a human donor who was the organ donor for an intestinal transplant. Both conserved end residues are trimmed from each CDR3.

v_gene: TRBV5-4
CDR3aa: ASSLDGSYGYT

v_gene: TRBV27
CDR3aa: ASSAGGWTEAF

v_gene: TRBV9
CDR3aa: ASVGTSPTDTQY

v_gene: TRBV2
CDR3aa: ASGRLAGYNEQF

v_gene: TRBV1
CDR3aa: TSSLGTSGRPYEQY

v_gene: TRBV27
CDR3aa: ASSLEWGSLPYEQY

v_gene: TRBV6-5
CDR3aa: ASSPRRAGELF

v_gene: TRBV7-2
CDR3aa: ASSPRGSSGGPSTDTQY

v_gene: TRBV11-3
CDR3aa: ASSSQGAAVEAF

v_gene: TRBV14
CDR3aa: ASSQDPGPRETQY

v_gene: TRBV7-9
CDR3aa: ASSPRTLSTYEQY

v_gene: TRBV4-1
CDR3aa: ASSQRLADHNEQF

v_gene: TRBV18
CDR3aa: ASSPPKRGGNTIY

v_gene: TRBV6-5
CDR3aa: ASSVIRGDGYT

v_gene: TRBV4-1
CDR3aa: ASSHRGTEAF

v_gene: TRBV6-5
CDR3aa: ASRRTRGYNEQF

v_gene: TRBV7-2
CDR3aa: ASSSGQGAYGYT

v_gene: TRBV30
CDR3aa: AWSRASGGANTGELF